This paragraph covers one T cell receptor (beta chain) sequence. The antigen is undetermined. This entry belongs to a study of T cell responses to AZD1222 COVID-19 vaccine. Study-level findings and limits: Only a handful of AZD1222 recipients, more than 5 in all, had baseline seropositivity. Spike-specific TCR breadth and depth both grew after two AZD1222 doses. Vaccine-associated CD4 TCRs ranged over spike, dominating at 160-218 and 743-854. It should be noted that donors were predominantly white British and more often female, and clonal diversity was possibly underestimated.

Assay: immunoSEQ multiplex PCR; the TCRdb copy retains only in-frame clones and omits some. The sample lists about 120,000 clones; 85% to 95% were seen once. V shed 1 base, J shed 6 bases, and the junction held 2 bases outside the gene matches. Per germline, CDR1 SNHLY and CDR2 FYNNEI. This CDR3 is built from 13 residues. This clonotype was obtained from an adult who received the AZD1222 COVID-19 vaccine. This chain connects TRBV2 to TRBJ1-2, with TRBD1 identical over 7 bases. Sequencing used peripheral blood, obtained 28 days after the second AZD1222 dose. CDR3 nucleotide sequence: TGTGCCAGCAGTGAAGGTACAGGGGATGGCTACACCTTC. Residues: CASSEGTGDGYTF. Filled out from reference TRBV2 and TRBJ1-2, the complete variable domain reads EPEVTQTPSHQVTQMGQEVILRCVPISNHLYFYWYRQILGQKVEFLVSFYNNEISEKSEIFDDQFSVERPDGSNFTLKIRSTKLEDSAMYFCASSEGTGDGYTFGSGTRLTVV.